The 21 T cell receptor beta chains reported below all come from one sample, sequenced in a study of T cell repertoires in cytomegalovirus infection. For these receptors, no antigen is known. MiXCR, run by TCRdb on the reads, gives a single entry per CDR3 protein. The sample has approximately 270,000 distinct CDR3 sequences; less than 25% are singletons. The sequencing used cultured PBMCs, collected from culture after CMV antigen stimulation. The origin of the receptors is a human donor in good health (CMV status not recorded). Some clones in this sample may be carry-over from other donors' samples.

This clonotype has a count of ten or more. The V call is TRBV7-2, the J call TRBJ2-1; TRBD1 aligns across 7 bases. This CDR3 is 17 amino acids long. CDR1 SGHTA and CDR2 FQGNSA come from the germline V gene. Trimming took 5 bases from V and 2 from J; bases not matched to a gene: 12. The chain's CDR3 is CASSPQRDSKAYNEQFF. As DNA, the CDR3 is TGTGCCAGCAGCCCCCAGAGGGACAGCAAGGCCTACAATGAGCAGTTCTTC.

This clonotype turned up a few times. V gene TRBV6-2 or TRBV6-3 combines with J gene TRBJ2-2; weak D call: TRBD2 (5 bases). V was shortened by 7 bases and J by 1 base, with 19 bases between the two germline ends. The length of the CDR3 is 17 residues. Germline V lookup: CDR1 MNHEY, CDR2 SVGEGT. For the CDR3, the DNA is TGTGCCAGCAAGAGGGCAAGGTTGCCAGTGAACACCGGGGAGCTGTTTTTT. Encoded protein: CASKRARLPVNTGELFF.

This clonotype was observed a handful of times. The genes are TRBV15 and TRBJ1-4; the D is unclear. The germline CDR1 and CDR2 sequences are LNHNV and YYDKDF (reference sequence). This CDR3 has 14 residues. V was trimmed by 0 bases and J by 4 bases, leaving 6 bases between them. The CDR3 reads CATSRDQINEKLFF. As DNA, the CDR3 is TGTGCCACCAGCAGAGACCAGATTAATGAAAAACTGTTTTTT. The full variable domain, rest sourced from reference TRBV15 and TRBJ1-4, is DAMVIQNPRYQVTQFGKPVTLSCSQTLNHNVMYWYQQKSSQAPKLLFHYYDKDFNNEADTPDNFQSRRPNTSFCFLDIRSPGLGDTAMYLCATSRDQINEKLFFGSGTQLSVL.

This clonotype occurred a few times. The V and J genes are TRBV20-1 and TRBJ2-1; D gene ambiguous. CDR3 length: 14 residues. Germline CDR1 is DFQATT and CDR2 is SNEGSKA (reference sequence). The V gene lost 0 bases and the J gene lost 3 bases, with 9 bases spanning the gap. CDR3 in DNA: TGCAGTGCTAGAGATCAGGCTAACTACAATGAGCAGTTCTTC. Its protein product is CSARDQANYNEQFF.

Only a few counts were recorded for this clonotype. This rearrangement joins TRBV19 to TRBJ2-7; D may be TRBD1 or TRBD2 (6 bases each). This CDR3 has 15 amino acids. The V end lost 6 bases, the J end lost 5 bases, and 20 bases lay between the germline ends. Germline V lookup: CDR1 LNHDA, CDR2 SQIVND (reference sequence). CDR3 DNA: TGTGCCAGTAGCCTAGGAGGGGACACACCGCACGAGCAGTACGTC. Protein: CASSLGGDTPHEQYV.

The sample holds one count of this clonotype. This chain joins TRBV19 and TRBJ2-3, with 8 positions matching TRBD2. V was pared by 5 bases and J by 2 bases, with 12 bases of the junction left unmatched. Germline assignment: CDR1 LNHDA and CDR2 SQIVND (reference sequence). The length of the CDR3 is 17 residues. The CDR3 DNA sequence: TGTGCCAGTAGTCCCCATATGAAGCGGGAGTTCACAGATACGCAGTATTTT. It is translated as CASSPHMKREFTDTQYF.

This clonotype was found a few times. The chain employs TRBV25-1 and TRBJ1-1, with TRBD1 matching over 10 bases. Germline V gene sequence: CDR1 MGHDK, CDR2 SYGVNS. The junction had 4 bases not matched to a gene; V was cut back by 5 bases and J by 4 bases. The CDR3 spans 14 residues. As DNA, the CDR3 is TGTGCCAGCAGTAAGACAGGGGGCCTCACTGAAGCTTTCTTT. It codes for CASSKTGGLTEAFF. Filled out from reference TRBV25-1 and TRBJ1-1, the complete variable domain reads EADIYQTPRYLVIGTGKKITLECSQTMGHDKMYWYQQDPGMELHLIHYSYGVNSTEKGDLSSESTVSRIRTEHFPLTLESARPSHTSQYLCASSKTGGLTEAFFGQGTRLTVV.

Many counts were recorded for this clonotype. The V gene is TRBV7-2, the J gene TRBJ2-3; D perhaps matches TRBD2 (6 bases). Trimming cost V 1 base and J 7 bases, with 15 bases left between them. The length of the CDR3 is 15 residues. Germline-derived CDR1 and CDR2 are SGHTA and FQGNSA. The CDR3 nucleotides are TGTGCCAGCAGCTTAGAGTCGGGGGTTAGCCATACGCAGTATTTT. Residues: CASSLESGVSHTQYF.

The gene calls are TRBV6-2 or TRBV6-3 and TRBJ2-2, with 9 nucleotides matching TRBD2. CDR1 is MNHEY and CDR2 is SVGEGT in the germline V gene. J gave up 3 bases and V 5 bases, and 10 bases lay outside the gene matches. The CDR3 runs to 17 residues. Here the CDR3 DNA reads TGTGCCAGCAGTCACTATAGCGGGAGCTCGGACACCGGGGAGCTGTTTTTT. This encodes CASSHYSGSSDTGELFF.

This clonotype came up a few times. The CDR3 nucleotides read TGCAGTGCTAGAGATGTAGGCGTTGAAGCTTTCTTT. Translation: CSARDVGVEAFF. V and J are TRBV20-1 and TRBJ1-1, with D unclear. Looked up from germline, CDR1 is DFQATT and CDR2 is SNEGSKA (reference sequence). Trimming shortened V by 0 bases and J by 7 bases, and 9 bases separated the two germline ends. CDR3 length equals 12 residues.

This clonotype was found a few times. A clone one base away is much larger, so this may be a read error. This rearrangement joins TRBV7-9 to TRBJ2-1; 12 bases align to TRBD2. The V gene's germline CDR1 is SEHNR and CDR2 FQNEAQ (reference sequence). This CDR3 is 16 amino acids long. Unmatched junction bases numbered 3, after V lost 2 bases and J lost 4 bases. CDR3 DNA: TGTGCCAGCAGCTTACCCGGGACTAGCGGGTACAATGAGCAGTTCTTC. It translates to CASSLPGTSGYNEQFF.

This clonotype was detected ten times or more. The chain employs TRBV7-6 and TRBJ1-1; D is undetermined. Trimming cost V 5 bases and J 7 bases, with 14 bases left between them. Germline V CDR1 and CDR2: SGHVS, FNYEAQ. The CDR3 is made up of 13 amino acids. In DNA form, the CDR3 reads TGTGCCAGCAGCGGAACCGGGAGTGTTGAAGCTTTCTTT. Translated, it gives CASSGTGSVEAFF.

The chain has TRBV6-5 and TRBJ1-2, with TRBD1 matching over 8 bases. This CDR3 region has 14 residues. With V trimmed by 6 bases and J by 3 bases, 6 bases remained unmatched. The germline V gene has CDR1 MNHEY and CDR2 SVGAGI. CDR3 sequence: CASSPLGQDYGYTF. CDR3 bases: TGTGCCAGCAGCCCCCTGGGACAGGACTATGGCTACACCTTC.

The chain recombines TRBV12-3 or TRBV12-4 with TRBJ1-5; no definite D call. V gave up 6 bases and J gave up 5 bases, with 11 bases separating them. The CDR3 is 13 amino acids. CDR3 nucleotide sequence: TGTGCCAGCAGCCCGGACGGAGATCAGCCCCAGCATTTT. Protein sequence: CASSPDGDQPQHF.

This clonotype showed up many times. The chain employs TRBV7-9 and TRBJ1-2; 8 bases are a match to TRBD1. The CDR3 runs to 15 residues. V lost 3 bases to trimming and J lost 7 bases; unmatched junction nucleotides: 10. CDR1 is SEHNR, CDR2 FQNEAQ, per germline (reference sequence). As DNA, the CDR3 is TGTGCCAGCAGCTTTACGTCAGGGGGCGTAGGTGGCTACACCTTC. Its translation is CASSFTSGGVGGYTF.

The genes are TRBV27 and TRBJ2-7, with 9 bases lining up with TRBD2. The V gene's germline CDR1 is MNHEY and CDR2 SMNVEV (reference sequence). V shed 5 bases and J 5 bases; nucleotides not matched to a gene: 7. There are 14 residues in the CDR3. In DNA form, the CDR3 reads TGTGCCAGCAGTAAACGTAGCGGGAGCAACGAGCAGTACTTC. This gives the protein CASSKRSGSNEQYF.

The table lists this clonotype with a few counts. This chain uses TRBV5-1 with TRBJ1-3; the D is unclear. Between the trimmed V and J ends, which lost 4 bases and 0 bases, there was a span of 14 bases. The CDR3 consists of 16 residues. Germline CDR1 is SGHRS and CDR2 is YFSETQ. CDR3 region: CASSLDGPSSGNTIYF. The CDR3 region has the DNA TGCGCCAGCAGCCTGGATGGGCCGAGCTCTGGAAACACCATATATTTT. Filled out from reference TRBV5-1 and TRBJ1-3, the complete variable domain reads KAGVTQTPRYLIKTRGQQVTLSCSPISGHRSVSWYQQTPGQGLQFLFEYFSETQRNKGNFPGRFSGRQFSNSRSEMNVSTLELGDSALYLCASSLDGPSSGNTIYFGEGSWLTVV.

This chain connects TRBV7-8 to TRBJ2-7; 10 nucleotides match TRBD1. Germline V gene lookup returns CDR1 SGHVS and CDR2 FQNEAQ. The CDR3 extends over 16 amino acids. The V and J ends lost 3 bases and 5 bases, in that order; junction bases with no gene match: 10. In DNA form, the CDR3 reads TGTGCCAGCAGCTTTTCCCGGGACAGGGGATTAGACGAGCAGTACGTC. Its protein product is CASSFSRDRGLDEQYV.

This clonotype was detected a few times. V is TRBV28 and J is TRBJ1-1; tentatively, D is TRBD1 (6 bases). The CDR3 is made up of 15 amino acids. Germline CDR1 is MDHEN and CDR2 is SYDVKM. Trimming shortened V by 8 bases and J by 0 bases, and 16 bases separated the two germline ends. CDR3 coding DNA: TGTGCCAGCGAATGGGCAGGGGAGATGAACACTGAAGCTTTCTTT. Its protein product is CASEWAGEMNTEAFF. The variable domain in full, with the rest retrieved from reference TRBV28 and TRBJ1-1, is DVKVTQSSRYLVKRTGEKVFLECVQDMDHENMFWYRQDPGLGLRLIYFSYDVKMKEKGDIPEGYSVSREKKERFSLILESASTNQTSMYLCASEWAGEMNTEAFFGQGTRLTVV.

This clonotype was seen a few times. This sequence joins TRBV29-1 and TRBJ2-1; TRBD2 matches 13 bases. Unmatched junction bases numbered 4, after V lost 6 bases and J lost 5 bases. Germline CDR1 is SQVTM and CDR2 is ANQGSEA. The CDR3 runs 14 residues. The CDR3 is CSVELAGGHNEQFF. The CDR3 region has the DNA TGCAGCGTGGAACTAGCGGGAGGGCACAATGAGCAGTTCTTC.

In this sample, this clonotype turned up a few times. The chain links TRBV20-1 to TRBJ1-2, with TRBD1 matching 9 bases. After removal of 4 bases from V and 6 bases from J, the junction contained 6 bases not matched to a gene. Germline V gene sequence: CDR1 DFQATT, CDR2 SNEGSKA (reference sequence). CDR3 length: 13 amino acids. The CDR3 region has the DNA TGCAGTGCTATACCGGGACAGGGTGATGGCTACACCTTC. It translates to CSAIPGQGDGYTF.